The 24 T cell receptor beta chains presented below share a single source sample, sequenced in a study of T cell responses to AZD1222 COVID-19 vaccine. The table came from immunoSEQ multiplex PCR; TCRdb's copy has only in-frame clones and leaves some out. This table holds fewer than 50,000 clones, over 75% found once. The sample was peripheral blood, taken 28 days after the second dose of the MenACWY control vaccine. The receptors originated from an adult who received the MenACWY meningococcal vaccine as a control.

V is TRBV7-6 and J is TRBJ1-1; D is undetermined. The CDR3 spans 15 residues. Germline V CDR1 and CDR2: SGHVS, FNYEAQ. The V gene lost 1 base and the J gene lost 2 bases, with 11 bases spanning the gap. The CDR3 DNA follows: TGTGCCAGCAGCTTAGTCGAGACGGGCAACACTGAAGCTTTCTTT. This sequence encodes CASSLVETGNTEAFF.

This rearrangement joins TRBV29-1 to TRBJ2-7, with 12 nucleotides matching TRBD2. Germline CDR1 and CDR2: SQVTM and ANQGSEA. The CDR3 has 13 residues. J gave up 4 bases and V 5 bases, and 3 bases lay outside the gene matches. The CDR3 DNA sequence: TGCAGCGTTCTAGCGGGAGGGCTTTACGAGCAGTACTTC. This gives the protein CSVLAGGLYEQYF.

This chain uses TRBV2 with TRBJ2-3; D unresolved. The CDR3 runs 13 residues. Trimming shortened V by 8 bases and J by 2 bases, and 11 bases separated the two germline ends. CDR1 is SNHLY, CDR2 FYNNEI, per germline. CDR3 nucleotides: TGTGCCAGCGGGTTAGGATTCACAGATACGCAGTATTTT. Translating gives CASGLGFTDTQYF.

This clone showed up just once. The rearrangement joins TRBV20-1 to TRBJ2-3; TRBD2 matches 9 bases. The trim removed 3 bases at V and 2 bases at J, leaving 9 bases unmatched. This CDR3 has 16 residues. Germline V gives CDR1 DFQATT, CDR2 SNEGSKA (reference sequence). CDR3 DNA: TGCAGTGCTAGTGGGGCAAGACTAGCGGACACAGATACGCAGTATTTT. Translation gives CSASGARLADTDTQYF.

The V and J genes are TRBV7-9 and TRBJ2-1; D not resolved. Between the trimmed V and J ends, which lost 8 bases and 5 bases, there was a span of 7 bases. Looked up from germline, CDR1 is SEHNR and CDR2 is FQNEAQ (reference sequence). The CDR3 contains 11 residues. The CDR3 spells CASALNNEQFF. DNA for the CDR3: TGTGCCAGCGCCCTAAACAATGAGCAGTTCTTC.

V is TRBV11-2 and J is TRBJ1-1; D not resolved. V lost 0 bases and J 10 bases, leaving 15 bases between the germline ends. CDR3 length equals 14 residues. Per germline, CDR1 SGHAT and CDR2 FQNNGV. CDR3 protein: CASSLEPSRRVAFF. CDR3 DNA sequence: TGTGCCAGCAGCTTAGAACCCAGTAGAAGGGTAGCTTTCTTT. Full variable domain (remainder filled in from reference TRBV11-2 and TRBJ1-1): EAGVAQSPRYKIIEKRQSVAFWCNPISGHATLYWYQQILGQGPKLLIQFQNNGVVDDSQLPKDRFSAERLKGVDSTLKIQPAKLEDSAVYLCASSLEPSRRVAFFGQGTRLTVV.

This rearrangement joins TRBV7-9 to TRBJ1-1, with a weak D call TRBD1 (6 bases). The germline CDR1 and CDR2 sequences are SEHNR and FQNEAQ (reference sequence). V lost 1 base and J lost 6, with 15 bases in between. This CDR3 is built from 15 residues. CDR3 nucleotide sequence: TGTGCCAGCAGCTTAGATTTACAGGGTACGGCTGAAGCTTTCTTT. It encodes CASSLDLQGTAEAFF.

V gene TRBV30 combines with J gene TRBJ2-5; 9 bases are a match to TRBD2. The V gene end was trimmed by 0 bases and the J gene end by 2 bases; junction bases not matched to a gene: 7. Per germline, CDR1 GTSNPN and CDR2 SVGIG (reference sequence). The CDR3 runs to 16 residues. DNA for the CDR3: TGTGCCTGGAGTGTGGGAAGCGGGGGGTATCAAGAGACCCAGTACTTC. As protein: CAWSVGSGGYQETQYF. The variable domain in full, completed from reference TRBV30 and TRBJ2-5, reads SQTIHQWPATLVQPVGSPLSLECTVEGTSNPNLYWYRQAAGRGLQLLFYSVGIGQISSEVPQNLSASRPQDRQFILSSKKLLLSDSGFYLCAWSVGSGGYQETQYFGPGTRLLVL.

V and J are TRBV6-4 and TRBJ2-3; unclear D gene. CDR3 length equals 16 residues. The V and J ends lost 0 bases and 0 bases respectively, with 10 bases between them. From germline, CDR1 is MRHNA and CDR2 SNTAGT. In DNA, the CDR3 is TGTGCCAGCAGTGACTCGGGCAGTGCTAGCACAGATACGCAGTATTTT. It specifies CASSDSGSASTDTQYF.

This clone was seen more than once but under ten times. The same CDR3 also results from other DNA sequences found in this sample. This chain connects TRBV9 to TRBJ2-5; tentative D call: TRBD1 (6 bases). The germline gives CDR1 SGDLS, CDR2 YYNGEE. Trimming cost V 0 bases and J 5 bases, with 14 bases left between them. The CDR3 runs to 15 residues. CDR3 in DNA: TGTGCCAGCAGCGTAGATGGCCAGGGGCGGGAGACCCAGTACTTC. Translating gives CASSVDGQGRETQYF. The full variable domain, completed using reference TRBV9 and TRBJ2-5, is DSGVTQTPKHLITATGQRVTLRCSPRSGDLSVYWYQQSLDQGLQFLIQYYNGEERAKGNILERFSAQQFPDLHSELNLSSLELGDSALYFCASSVDGQGRETQYFGPGTRLLVL.

The chain employs TRBV5-6 and TRBJ2-5; a possible D gene is TRBD1 (6 bases). This CDR3 has 14 amino acids. V was cut by 0 bases and J by 4 bases, with 10 bases left in between. From germline, CDR1 is SGHDT and CDR2 YYEEEE. The CDR3 nucleotides are TGTGCCAGCAGCTTGGCGGGCAGGGGAGAGACCCAGTACTTC. Translating it yields CASSLAGRGETQYF.

The chain links TRBV9 to TRBJ1-1; D call uncertain. Looked up from germline, CDR1 is SGDLS and CDR2 is YYNGEE. V was shortened by 4 bases and J by 4 bases, with 14 bases between the two germline ends. This CDR3 has 14 residues. For the CDR3, the DNA is TGTGCCAGCAGCAGGCAGGCAATAGGCACTGAAGCTTTCTTT. Its translation is CASSRQAIGTEAFF.

This clone was detected only once. J is TRBJ2-2 and V is TRBV30; D possibly matches TRBD1 or TRBD2 (5 bases each). V was trimmed by 4 bases and J by 0 bases, leaving 21 bases between them. CDR3 length: 18 amino acids. Germline CDR1 is GTSNPN and CDR2 is SVGIG (reference sequence). The CDR3 coding sequence is TGTGCCTGGAAGGCCGGGGTGGGGCCGTTCGCGAACACCGGGGAGCTGTTTTTT. Residues: CAWKAGVGPFANTGELFF.

This clone was seen just once. The J gene is TRBJ1-1, the V gene TRBV6-6, with 7 bases matching TRBD1. The junction had 1 base not matched to a gene; V was cut back by 5 bases and J by 1 base. Germline lookup yields CDR1 MNHNY and CDR2 SVGAGI (reference sequence). The CDR3 has 13 residues. CDR3 DNA: TGTGCCAGCAGTCGACAGGGGAACACTGAAGCTTTCTTT. Translated, it gives CASSRQGNTEAFF.

The V and J genes are TRBV2 and TRBJ1-6, with D perhaps TRBD1 (5 bases). Between the trimmed V and J ends, which lost 9 bases and 0 bases, there was a span of 12 bases. The CDR3 runs 15 residues. Germline V CDR1 and CDR2: SNHLY, FYNNEI. CDR3 nucleotide sequence: TGTGCCAGTCAACAGGAGCGCTCCTATAATTCACCCCTCCACTTT. Its protein product is CASQQERSYNSPLHF. Combining the CDR3 with reference TRBV2 and TRBJ1-6 gives the whole variable domain EPEVTQTPSHQVTQMGQEVILRCVPISNHLYFYWYRQILGQKVEFLVSFYNNEISEKSEIFDDQFSVERPDGSNFTLKIRSTKLEDSAMYFCASQQERSYNSPLHFGNGTRLTVT.

This clone showed up just once. CDR3 loop: CASSVGATNEKLFF. CDR3 sequence (DNA): TGTGCCAGCAGCGTAGGCGCAACTAATGAAAAACTGTTTTTT. The J gene is TRBJ1-4, the V gene TRBV9; D remains ambiguous. CDR3 size: 14 residues. The germline gives CDR1 SGDLS, CDR2 YYNGEE. V was trimmed by 0 bases and J by 0 bases, leaving 3 bases between them.

A note on this clone: Other nucleotide sequences in the sample specify the same CDR3. V gene TRBV9 combines with J gene TRBJ1-1; no definite D call. With 7 bases removed from V and 1 base from J, the gap between germline ends came to 20 bases. Looked up from germline, CDR1 is SGDLS and CDR2 is YYNGEE. CDR3 length: 16 residues. The CDR3 loop is CASAQALAGQNTEAFF. CDR3 DNA: TGTGCCAGCGCCCAAGCCCTGGCAGGCCAGAACACTGAAGCTTTCTTT.

The chain links TRBV7-2 to TRBJ2-1; D possibly corresponds to TRBD2 (6 bases). Trimming shortened V by 5 bases and J by 4 bases, and 18 bases separated the two germline ends. This CDR3 comprises 16 residues. Germline assignment: CDR1 SGHTA and CDR2 FQGNSA. CDR3: CASSKGLPRGYNEQFF. The CDR3 coding sequence is TGTGCCAGCAGCAAGGGACTGCCTAGGGGATACAATGAGCAGTTCTTC.

To note about this clone: At one end the junction does not follow the germline gene, possibly because of a read error. V gene TRBV15 combines with J gene TRBJ1-5; no definite D call. The length of the CDR3 is 15 residues. Germline values: CDR1 LNHNV, CDR2 YYDKDF (reference sequence). The CDR3 protein is CATSRDGDSYQPQHF. The CDR3 nucleotides are TGTGCCACCAGCAGAGATGGAGATAGCTATCAGCCCCAGCATTTT.

In nucleotides, the CDR3 is TGTGCCAGCAGTCCAACAGGGGAGGGCACCGGGGAGCTGTTTTTT. Protein product: CASSPTGEGTGELFF. The V gene is TRBV2, the J gene TRBJ2-2; the D gene could be TRBD1 or TRBD2 (7 bases each). V was clipped by 5 bases and J by 4 bases, with 14 bases between them. CDR3 length equals 15 residues. The germline CDR1 and CDR2 sequences are SNHLY and FYNNEI.

This chain links TRBV9 with TRBJ2-3, with 10 bases fitting TRBD1. CDR3 size: 16 residues. In germline, CDR1 is SGDLS, CDR2 YYNGEE. V was clipped by 3 bases and J by 1 base; unmatched bases: 5. CDR3 in amino acids: CASSEGQGLGTDTQYF. In DNA, the CDR3 is TGTGCCAGCAGCGAGGGACAGGGGTTGGGCACAGATACGCAGTATTTT. Full variable domain (outside the CDR3, taken from reference TRBV9 and TRBJ2-3): DSGVTQTPKHLITATGQRVTLRCSPRSGDLSVYWYQQSLDQGLQFLIQYYNGEERAKGNILERFSAQQFPDLHSELNLSSLELGDSALYFCASSEGQGLGTDTQYFGPGTRLTVL.

This chain connects TRBV28 to TRBJ2-7, with D perhaps TRBD1 (5 bases). This CDR3 comprises 15 residues. With 2 bases removed from V and 2 bases from J, the gap between germline ends came to 13 bases. In germline, CDR1 is MDHEN, CDR2 SYDVKM. The CDR3 DNA reads as TGTGCCAGCAGTTTAATGACAGCTCCTACCTACGAGCAGTACTTC. Its translation is CASSLMTAPTYEQYF.

The chain employs TRBV6-4 and TRBJ1-1; D is perhaps TRBD1 (5 bases). V shed 5 bases and J shed 4 bases, with 14 bases lying between them. Germline V lookup: CDR1 MRHNA, CDR2 SNTAGT. The CDR3 extends over 14 amino acids. The CDR3 loop reads CASSPRGGGTEAFF. CDR3 nucleotides: TGTGCCAGCAGTCCCCGCGGGGGGGGCACTGAAGCTTTCTTT.

This clone was observed a few times. The rearrangement joins TRBV5-1 to TRBJ1-1; no clear D gene. Germline CDR1 SGHRS, CDR2 YFSETQ. Trimming removed 1 base from V and 1 base from J, with 8 bases in between. This CDR3 is 14 amino acids long. The CDR3 coding sequence is TGCGCCAGCAGCTTGAACGCCGCGAACACTGAAGCTTTCTTT. This encodes CASSLNAANTEAFF.